The present TCR beta chain was sequenced within a study of cytomegalovirus exposure and HLA in healthy donors. Study results and limitations: The study assumed roughly uniform donor sequencing depth for presence/absence analyses. Rarity characterized most TCR sequences, yet some public TCRs appeared in many donors.

This clone appeared once. As yet, its antigen is unknown. Healthy bone marrow donors formed the donor group. Vbeta (60) and Jbeta (13) primers were used in the PCR. The protocol was immunoSEQ multiplex PCR, while the TCRdb copy is restricted to in-frame clones and leaves out a portion. The sample holds roughly 130,000 clones, about two thirds seen once. Trimming shortened V by 4 bases and J by 6 bases, and 18 bases separated the two germline ends. Germline V lookup: CDR1 WNHNN, CDR2 SYGVQD (reference sequence). The CDR3 is made up of 15 amino acids. This chain connects TRBV10-1 to TRBJ1-1, with D possibly being TRBD1 (5 bases). This clonotype was sampled from a man aged 35-49 years in good health and CMV-seropositive. The sequenced material came from PBMCs. The CDR3 region is CASSVKGNLPSEAFF. DNA of the CDR3: TGCGCCAGCAGTGTTAAGGGGAATCTACCCTCTGAAGCTTTCTTT.